This record concerns one TCR beta chain sequence. The target antigen is unknown. TCR beta cDNA libraries had unique molecular identifiers. TCRdb passed the PCR reads through MiXCR, listing each CDR3 protein once. The sample comprises 380,000 or so distinct CDR3 sequences, roughly 38% of which are singletons, and over 10% rests with the top ten. These data are taken from a study of post-analysis software for immune sequencing data. Study-wide findings and caveats: Under F measure analysis, samples from one preparation batch co-clustered strongly. In patients, about 5 TRBV segments were more frequent than in controls, with TRBV5-6, TRBV5-1 and TRBV20-1 among them. Normalized Chao1 diversity was significantly lower in multiple sclerosis patients than in controls.

Germline V gene sequence: CDR1 SEHNR, CDR2 FQNEAQ (reference sequence). The CDR3 consists of 12 residues. The receptor's source is a girl between 5 and 17 years old with multiple sclerosis. The V and J genes are TRBV7-9 and TRBJ2-5; D call uncertain. The DNA end lines up better with TRBJ2-7; the J call may be wrong. Sample: blood. DNA of the CDR3: TGTGCCAGCAGCCCCCGTTCCGACGAGCAGTACTTC. This sequence encodes CASSPRSDEQYF.